This T cell receptor (beta chain) was retrieved from a study of shared clonotypes between healthy human individuals. Study-wide background: Each donor had three CD4 naive, three CD4 memory, two CD8 naive and one CD8 memory plate. Study-level results: Sampling involved blood alone; tissue repertoires likely differ.

This CDR3 contains 18 residues. V dropped 0 bases and J dropped 0 bases, with 18 bases sitting between them. The germline gives CDR1 SGDLS, CDR2 YYNGEE. Some clones are missing from TCRdb's copy, which holds only in-frame ones; the method was immunoSEQ multiplex PCR. The sample holds 2 million to 2.5 million clones, approximately 96% seen once. On this clone: What it binds is unknown.

The chain combines TRBV9 with TRBJ1-1; D gene unclear. This receptor was identified in a man aged 18-30 years in good health. Sequenced material: naive CD4+ T cells sorted from blood. As for subset: CD45RA+ positively selected. The chain's CDR3 is CASSVGLEGYLMNTEAFF. The CDR3 nucleotides read TGTGCCAGCAGCGTAGGACTCGAGGGCTACCTAATGAACACTGAAGCTTTCTTT.